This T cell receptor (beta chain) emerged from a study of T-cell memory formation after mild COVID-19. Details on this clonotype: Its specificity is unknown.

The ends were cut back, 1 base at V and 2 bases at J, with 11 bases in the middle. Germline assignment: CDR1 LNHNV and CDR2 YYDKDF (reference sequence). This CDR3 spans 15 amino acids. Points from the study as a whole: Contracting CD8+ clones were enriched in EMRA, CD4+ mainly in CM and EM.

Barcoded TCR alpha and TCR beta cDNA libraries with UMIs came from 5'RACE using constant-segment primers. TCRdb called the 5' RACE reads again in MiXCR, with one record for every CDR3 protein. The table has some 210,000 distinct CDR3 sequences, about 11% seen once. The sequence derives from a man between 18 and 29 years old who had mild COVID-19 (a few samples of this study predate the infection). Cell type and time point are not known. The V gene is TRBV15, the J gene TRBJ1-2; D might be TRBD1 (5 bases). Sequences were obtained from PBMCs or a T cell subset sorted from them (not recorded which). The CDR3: CATSRAGGSNYGYTF. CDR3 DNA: TGTGCCACCAGCAGAGCTGGGGGGTCGAACTATGGCTACACCTTC.